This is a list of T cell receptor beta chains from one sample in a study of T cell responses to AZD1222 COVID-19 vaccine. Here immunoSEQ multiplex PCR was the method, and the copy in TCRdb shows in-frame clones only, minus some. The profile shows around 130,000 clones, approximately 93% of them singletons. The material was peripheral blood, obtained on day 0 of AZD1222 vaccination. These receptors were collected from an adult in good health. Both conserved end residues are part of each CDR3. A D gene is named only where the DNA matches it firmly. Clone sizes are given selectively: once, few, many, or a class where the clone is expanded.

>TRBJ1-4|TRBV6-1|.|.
CASSEGGATNEKLFF
TGTGCCAGCAGTGAAGGGGGTGCGACTAATGAAAAACTGTTTTTT
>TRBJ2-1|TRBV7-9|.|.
CASSRDPSYNEQFF
TGTGCCAGCAGCCGGGACCCCTCCTACAATGAGCAGTTCTTC
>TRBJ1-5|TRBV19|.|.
CASSSSGTSQPQHF
TGTGCCAGTAGTTCATCCGGGACAAGTCAGCCCCAGCATTTT
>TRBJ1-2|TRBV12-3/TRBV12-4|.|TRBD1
CASSSGQGMGYTF
TGTGCCAGCAGTTCCGGACAGGGTATGGGCTACACCTTC
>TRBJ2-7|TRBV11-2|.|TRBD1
CASSSGTGIYEQYF
TGTGCCAGCAGCTCAGGGACAGGGATCTACGAGCAGTACTTC
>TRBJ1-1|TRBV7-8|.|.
CASSLGTSWQTNTEAFF
TGTGCCAGCAGCTTGGGAACTTCTTGGCAGACGAACACTGAAGCTTTCTTT
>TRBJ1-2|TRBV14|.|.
CASSQIDRGSKGYGYTF
TGTGCCAGCAGCCAAATCGACAGAGGCTCCAAAGGGTATGGCTACACCTTC
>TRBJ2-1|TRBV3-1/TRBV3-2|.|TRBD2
CASSHRTSGRSNEQFF
TGTGCCAGCAGCCATCGTACTAGCGGGAGAAGCAATGAGCAGTTCTTC
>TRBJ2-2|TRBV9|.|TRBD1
CASSVVGTGLTGELFF
TGTGCCAGCAGCGTAGTAGGGACAGGGCTTACCGGGGAGCTGTTTTTT
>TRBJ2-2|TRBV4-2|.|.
CASSQEVYKHTGELFF
TGTGCCAGCAGCCAAGAAGTTTACAAGCACACCGGGGAGCTGTTTTTT
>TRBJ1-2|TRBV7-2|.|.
CASSLVGGYTF
TGTGCCAGCAGCTTAGTAGGTGGCTACACCTTC
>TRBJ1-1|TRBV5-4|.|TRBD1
CASSLVGGINTEAFF
TGTGCCAGCAGCTTGGTAGGGGGCATTAACACTGAAGCTTTCTTT
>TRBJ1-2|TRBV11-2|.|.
CASSLDGRSTGYTF
TGTGCCAGCAGCTTAGATGGTCGGAGTACGGGCTACACCTTC
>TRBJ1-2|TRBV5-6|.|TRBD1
CASSWDRGGPGYTF
TGTGCCAGCAGCTGGGACAGGGGAGGTCCTGGCTACACCTTC
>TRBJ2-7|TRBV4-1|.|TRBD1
CASKLTGGISGYEQYF
TGCGCCAGCAAACTTACAGGGGGAATATCTGGCTACGAGCAGTACTTC
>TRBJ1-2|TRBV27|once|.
CASSLGPGGGYTF
TGTGCCAGCAGTTTAGGGCCCGGGGGTGGCTACACCTTC
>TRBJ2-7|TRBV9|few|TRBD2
CASAAGGDYEQYF
TGTGCCAGCGCCGCGGGAGGGGACTACGAGCAGTACTTC
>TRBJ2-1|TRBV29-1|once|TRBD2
CSVGAGGPYNEQFF
TGCAGCGTTGGAGCGGGAGGGCCCTACAATGAGCAGTTCTTC
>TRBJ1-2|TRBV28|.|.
CASTSGGYGYTF
TGTGCCAGTACATCAGGCGGCTATGGCTACACCTTC
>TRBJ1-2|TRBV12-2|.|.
CASRSFYTF
TGTGCAAGTCGCTCCTTTTACACCTTC
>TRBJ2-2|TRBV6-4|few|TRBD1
CASSDSEGAEELFF
TGTGCCAGCAGTGACTCAGAGGGGGCCGAGGAGCTGTTTTTT
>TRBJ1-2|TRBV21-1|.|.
CARILHHGYTF
TGTGCCAGGATATTGCACCATGGCTACACCTTC
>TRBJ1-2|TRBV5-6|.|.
CASSLGKIYGYTF
TGTGCCAGCAGCTTGGGCAAGATCTATGGCTACACCTTC
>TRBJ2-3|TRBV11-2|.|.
CASSLVGSTDTQYF
TGTGCCAGCAGCTTAGTAGGTAGCACAGATACGCAGTATTTT
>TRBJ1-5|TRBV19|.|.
CASREGGGLLNSNQPQHF
TGTGCCAGTAGAGAGGGGGGGGGACTGTTGAATAGCAATCAGCCCCAGCATTTT
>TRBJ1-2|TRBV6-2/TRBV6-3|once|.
CASSKSGVLAYGYTF
TGTGCCAGCAGCAAATCAGGGGTCCTGGCATATGGCTACACCTTC
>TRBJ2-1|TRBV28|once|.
CASSLKQWQFF
TGTGCCAGCAGTTTAAAGCAATGGCAGTTCTTC
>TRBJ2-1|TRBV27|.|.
CASRDTGRGFYNEQFF
TGTGCCAGCAGGGATACAGGGCGGGGTTTCTACAATGAGCAGTTCTTC
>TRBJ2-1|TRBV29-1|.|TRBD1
CSVVILGTGFGEQFF
TGCAGCGTTGTAATCTTAGGGACAGGGTTTGGTGAGCAGTTCTTC
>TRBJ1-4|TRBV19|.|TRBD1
CASSQGQGRLFF
TGTGCCAGTAGTCAAGGACAGGGTCGACTGTTTTTT
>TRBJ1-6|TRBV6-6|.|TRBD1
CASDQGGVSPLHF
TGTGCCAGCGATCAAGGGGGCGTTTCACCCCTCCACTTT
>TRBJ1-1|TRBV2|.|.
CASSAQRAEAFF
TGTGCCAGCAGTGCCCAGAGGGCTGAAGCTTTCTTT
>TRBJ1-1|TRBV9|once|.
CASSALGTEAFF
TGTGCCAGCAGCGCCTTAGGCACTGAAGCTTTCTTT
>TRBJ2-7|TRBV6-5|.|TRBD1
CASSRPGQGMDEQYF
TGTGCCAGCAGTCGACCGGGACAGGGAATGGACGAGCAGTACTTC
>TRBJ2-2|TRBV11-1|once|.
CASSLGRGSGELFF
TGTGCCAGCAGCTTAGGTCGGGGTTCCGGGGAGCTGTTTTTT
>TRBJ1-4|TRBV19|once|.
CASRIKGGTNEKLFF
TGTGCCAGTAGGATAAAAGGGGGAACTAATGAAAAACTGTTTTTT
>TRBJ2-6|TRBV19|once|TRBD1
CASSQDRGPVGANVLTF
TGTGCCAGTAGTCAGGACAGGGGCCCGGTTGGGGCCAACGTCCTGACTTTC
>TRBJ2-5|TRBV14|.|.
CASSPHGPGTQYF
TGTGCCAGCAGCCCCCACGGGCCAGGGACCCAGTACTTC
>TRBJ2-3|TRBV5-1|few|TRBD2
CASSFGAGGFTDTQYF
TGCGCCAGCAGCTTCGGGGCGGGAGGGTTTACAGATACGCAGTATTTT
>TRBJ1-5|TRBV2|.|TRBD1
CASSDRQGLGPQHF
TGTGCCAGCAGTGACAGACAGGGACTAGGGCCCCAGCATTTT
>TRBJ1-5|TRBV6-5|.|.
CASRTNINTNQPQHF
TGTGCCAGCAGAACAAACATCAATACCAATCAGCCCCAGCATTTT
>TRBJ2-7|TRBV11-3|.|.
CASSLDGWVDSYEQYF
TGTGCCAGCAGCTTAGATGGGTGGGTAGACAGCTACGAGCAGTACTTC
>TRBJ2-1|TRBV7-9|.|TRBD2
CASGTSGSGEQFF
TGTGCCAGCGGGACTAGCGGGAGCGGTGAGCAGTTCTTC
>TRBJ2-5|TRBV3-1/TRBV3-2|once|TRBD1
CASTLLRGGGETQYF
TGTGCCAGCACTCTCCTAAGAGGGGGCGGGGAGACCCAGTACTTC
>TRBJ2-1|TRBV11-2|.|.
CASSPGHNNEQFF
TGTGCCAGCAGCCCGGGACACAACAATGAGCAGTTCTTC
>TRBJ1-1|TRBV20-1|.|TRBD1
CSASQTGGRGAFF
TGCAGTGCTAGTCAGACAGGGGGAAGGGGGGCTTTCTTT
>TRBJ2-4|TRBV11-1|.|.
CASSLGGNPGNIQYF
TGTGCCAGCAGCTTAGGGGGCAATCCTGGAAACATTCAGTACTTC
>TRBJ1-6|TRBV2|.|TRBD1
CASRDLRGLSYNSPLHF
TGTGCCAGCAGGGACCTCAGGGGGCTCTCCTATAATTCACCCCTCCACTTT
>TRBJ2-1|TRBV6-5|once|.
CASSRDIYNEQFF
TGTGCCAGCAGTAGGGACATTTACAATGAGCAGTTCTTC
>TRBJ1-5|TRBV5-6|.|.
CASSLVGFNQPQHF
TGTGCCAGCAGCTTGGTAGGGTTCAATCAGCCCCAGCATTTT
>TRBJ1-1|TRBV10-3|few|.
CAISPGTGLNTEAFF
TGTGCCATCAGCCCAGGTACAGGATTGAACACTGAAGCTTTCTTT